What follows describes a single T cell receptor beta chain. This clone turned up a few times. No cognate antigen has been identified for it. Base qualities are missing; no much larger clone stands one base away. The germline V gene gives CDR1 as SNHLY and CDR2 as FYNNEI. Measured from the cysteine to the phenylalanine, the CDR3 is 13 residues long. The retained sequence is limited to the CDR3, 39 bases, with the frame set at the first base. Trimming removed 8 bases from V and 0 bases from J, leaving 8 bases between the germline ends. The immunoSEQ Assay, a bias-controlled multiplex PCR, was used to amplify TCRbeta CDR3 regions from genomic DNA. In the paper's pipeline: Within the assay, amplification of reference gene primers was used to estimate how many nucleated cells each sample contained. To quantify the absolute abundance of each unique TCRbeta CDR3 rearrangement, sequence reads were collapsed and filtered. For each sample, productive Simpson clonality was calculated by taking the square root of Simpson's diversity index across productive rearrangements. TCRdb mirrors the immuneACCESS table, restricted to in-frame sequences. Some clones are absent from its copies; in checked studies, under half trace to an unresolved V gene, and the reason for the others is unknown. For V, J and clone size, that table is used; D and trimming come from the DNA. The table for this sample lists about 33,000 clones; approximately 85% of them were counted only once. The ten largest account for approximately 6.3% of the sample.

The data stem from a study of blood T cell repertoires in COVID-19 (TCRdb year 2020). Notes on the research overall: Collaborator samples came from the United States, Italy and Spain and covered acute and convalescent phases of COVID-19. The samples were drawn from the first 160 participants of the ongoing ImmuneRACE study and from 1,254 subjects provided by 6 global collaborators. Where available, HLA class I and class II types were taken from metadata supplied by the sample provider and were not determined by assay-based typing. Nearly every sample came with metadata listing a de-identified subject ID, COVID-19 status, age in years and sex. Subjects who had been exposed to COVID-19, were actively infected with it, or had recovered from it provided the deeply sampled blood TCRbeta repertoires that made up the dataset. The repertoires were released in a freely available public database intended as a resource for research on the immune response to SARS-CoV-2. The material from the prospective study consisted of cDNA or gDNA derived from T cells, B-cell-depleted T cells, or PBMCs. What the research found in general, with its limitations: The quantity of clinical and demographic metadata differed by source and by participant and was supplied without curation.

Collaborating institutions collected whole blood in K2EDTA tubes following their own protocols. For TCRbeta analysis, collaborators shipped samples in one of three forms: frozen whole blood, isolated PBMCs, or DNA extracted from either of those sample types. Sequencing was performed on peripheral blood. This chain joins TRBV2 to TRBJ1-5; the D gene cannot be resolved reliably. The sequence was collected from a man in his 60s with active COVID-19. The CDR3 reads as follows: CASRFYSNQPQHF. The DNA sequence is TGTGCCAGCCGTTTCTATAGCAATCAGCCCCAGCATTTT.